Shown below are 21 T cell receptor beta chains from a single sample sequenced in a study of blood T cell repertoires in COVID-19. Clones were read by immunoSEQ multiplex PCR, and TCRdb kept only the in-frame ones, dropping some. The sample lists about 130,000 clones, 86% occurring once. Sequencing was performed on PBMCs or T cells enriched from blood (not recorded which). These receptors all stem from a woman between 45 and 60 years old who had recovered from COVID-19.

V gene TRBV5-8 combines with J gene TRBJ1-4, with TRBD1 identical over 9 bases. V shed 2 bases, J shed 2 bases, and the junction held 4 bases outside the gene matches. This CDR3 has 16 residues. CDR1 and CDR2 from the germline V gene are SGHTS and YDEGEE. Written as DNA, the CDR3 is TGTGCCAGCAGCTTCGGGACAGGGAAGACTAATGAAAAACTGTTTTTT. Translation gives CASSFGTGKTNEKLFF.

The chain has TRBV19 and TRBJ2-1; 7 nucleotides match TRBD1. Germline loops: CDR1 LNHDA, CDR2 SQIVND (reference sequence). Losses at the gene ends were 4 bases for V and 0 bases for J; bases not matched to a gene: 3. The CDR3 is 15 residues long. The CDR3 region is CASSRDRDSYNEQFF. CDR3 DNA: TGTGCCAGTAGTAGGGACAGAGACTCCTACAATGAGCAGTTCTTC.

The CDR3 sequence: CASSSPLADEQFF. The CDR3 coding sequence is TGTGCCAGCAGCTCCCCACTAGCTGATGAGCAGTTCTTC. The J gene is TRBJ2-1, the V gene TRBV7-9; the D gene is possibly TRBD2 (6 bases). The germline CDR1 and CDR2 sequences are SEHNR and FQNEAQ (reference sequence). The length of the CDR3 is 13 residues. V was clipped by 4 bases and J by 8 bases, with 12 bases between them.

The rearrangement joins TRBV3-1 (or the pseudogene TRBV3-2) to TRBJ2-4; a possible D gene is TRBD2 (5 bases). CDR3 length: 17 residues. CDR1 is LGHDT and CDR2 is YNNKEL in the germline V gene (reference sequence). V was cut by 1 base and J by 7 bases, with 20 bases left in between. CDR3 region: CASSQGRGIVGNNIQYF. In nucleotides, the CDR3 is TGTGCCAGCAGCCAAGGGAGAGGGATCGTGGGGAATAACATTCAGTACTTC.

The chain couples TRBV7-2 to TRBJ2-7; no clear D. CDR3 length: 11 amino acids. Per germline, CDR1 SGHTA and CDR2 FQGNSA. V lost 2 bases and J lost 7, with 6 bases in between. CDR3: CASSLHQEQYF. CDR3 coding DNA: TGTGCCAGCAGCTTACACCAGGAGCAGTACTTC.

This sequence joins TRBV5-1 and TRBJ2-5; 13 nucleotides line up with TRBD2. The J segment lost 6 bases and the V segment lost 1 base, leaving 6 bases of the junction unmatched. Germline CDR1 SGHRS, CDR2 YFSETQ. This CDR3 spans 16 amino acids. The CDR3 DNA is TGCGCCAGCAGCTTGCGGACTAGCGGGGGCCGGCAGACCCAGTACTTC. It translates to CASSLRTSGGRQTQYF.

For the CDR3, the DNA is TGTGCCAGTATTCGGGACAGGGGAACCATGAACACTGAAGCTTTCTTT. Protein sequence: CASIRDRGTMNTEAFF. This chain connects TRBV19 to TRBJ1-1; 10 nucleotides agree with TRBD1. The CDR3 is made up of 16 amino acids. V dropped 7 bases and J dropped 0; count of bases not matched to a gene: 8. CDR1 and CDR2 from the germline V gene are LNHDA and SQIVND (reference sequence).

J is TRBJ1-2 and V is TRBV6-5; 9 positions agree with TRBD1. J gave up 4 bases and V 8 bases, and 5 bases lay outside the gene matches. Germline V gives CDR1 MNHEY, CDR2 SVGAGI. CDR3 length: 13 amino acids. CDR3 in DNA: TGTGCCAGCGGGGGGGGACAGGGCTATGGCTACACCTTC. The encoded protein is CASGGGQGYGYTF.

The chain couples TRBV7-9 to TRBJ1-4, with D uncertain. This CDR3 comprises 15 residues. Germline values: CDR1 SEHNR, CDR2 FQNEAQ (reference sequence). V gave up 1 base and J gave up 0 bases, with 6 bases separating them. CDR3 residues: CASSLEQATNEKLFF. The CDR3 bases are TGTGCCAGCAGCTTAGAACAAGCAACTAATGAAAAACTGTTTTTT.

This sequence joins TRBV11-3 and TRBJ1-6, with D hard to call. The CDR3 is 14 residues long. The germline V gene has CDR1 SGHNT and CDR2 YENEEA. The V end lost 6 bases, the J end lost 9 bases, and 15 bases lay between the germline ends. The DNA of the CDR3 is TGTGCCAGCAGTCCCTCGCGCGCAGGTTCACCCCTCCACTTT. The encoded protein is CASSPSRAGSPLHF.

This rearrangement joins TRBV12-3 or TRBV12-4 to TRBJ1-2, with a weak D call TRBD1 (6 bases). The CDR3 extends over 13 amino acids. V dropped 5 bases and J dropped 4 bases, with 11 bases sitting between them. CDR3 protein: CASSTIGGYGYTF. For the CDR3, the DNA is TGTGCCAGCAGTACAATAGGGGGCTATGGCTACACCTTC.

The DNA for the CDR3 is TGTGCCAGCAGCCCCGTTAACACCGGGGAGCTGTTTTTT. It codes for CASSPVNTGELFF. The V gene is TRBV14, the J gene TRBJ2-2; D is uncertain. Germline V gives CDR1 SGHDN, CDR2 FVKESK. This CDR3 spans 13 amino acids. Trimming cost V 4 bases and J 2 bases, with 5 bases left between them.

The chain uses TRBV2 and TRBJ2-7; D gene unclear. The CDR3 length is 10 residues. V lost 8 bases, J lost 6 bases, and 8 bases lay in between. CDR1 and CDR2 (germline): SNHLY, FYNNEI. The CDR3 DNA sequence: TGTGCCAGCCGTCGGTCCGAGCAGTACTTC. Encoded protein: CASRRSEQYF.

The chain uses TRBV7-2 and TRBJ1-2; TRBD1 matches 11 bases. V lost 5 bases, J lost 4 bases, and 9 bases stayed unmatched. The V gene's germline CDR1 is SGHTA and CDR2 FQGNSA. The CDR3 sequence is 16 residues long. CDR3 nucleotides: TGTGCCAGCAGCGACCGTCCCGGGACAGGGGGCTATGGCTACACCTTC. This translates into CASSDRPGTGGYGYTF. The variable domain in full, with the rest retrieved from reference TRBV7-2 and TRBJ1-2, is GAGVSQSPSNKVTEKGKDVELRCDPISGHTALYWYRQSLGQGLEFLIYFQGNSAPDKSGLPSDRFSAERTGGSVSTLTIQRTQQEDSAVYLCASSDRPGTGGYGYTFGSGTRLTVV.

Here the CDR3 reads CASSRDSPGSWSGNTIYF. CDR3 DNA sequence: TGTGCCAGTAGCCGGGACTCTCCGGGCAGTTGGTCTGGAAACACCATATATTTT. The V and J genes are TRBV19 and TRBJ1-3; perhaps TRBD1 as D (5 bases). V gave up 6 bases and J gave up 1 base, with 22 bases separating them. CDR3 length: 18 amino acids. The germline gives CDR1 LNHDA, CDR2 SQIVND (reference sequence).

The V and J genes are TRBV5-4 and TRBJ1-2; 9 bases agree with TRBD1. J gave up 7 bases and V 2 bases, and 6 bases lay outside the gene matches. CDR1 SGHNT and CDR2 YYREEE come from the germline V gene (reference sequence). The CDR3 runs 14 residues. The CDR3 region has the DNA TGTGCCAGCAGCTTCGTGACAGGGGGAGGTGGCTACACCTTC. Amino acid sequence: CASSFVTGGGGYTF.

The chain combines TRBV7-2 with TRBJ1-5; no clear D. Germline CDR1 reads SGHTA; CDR2 reads FQGNSA. The V end was cut by 5 bases, the J end by 0 bases, with 20 bases between. The CDR3 sequence is 18 residues long. The CDR3 spells CASSPRAVGGYSNQPQHF. As DNA, the CDR3 is TGTGCCAGCAGCCCCCGGGCAGTTGGAGGTTATAGCAATCAGCCCCAGCATTTT. Based on the CDR3 plus reference TRBV7-2 and TRBJ1-5, the full variable domain is GAGVSQSPSNKVTEKGKDVELRCDPISGHTALYWYRQSLGQGLEFLIYFQGNSAPDKSGLPSDRFSAERTGGSVSTLTIQRTQQEDSAVYLCASSPRAVGGYSNQPQHFGDGTRLSIL.

The chain couples TRBV5-1 to TRBJ1-1; D might be TRBD1 (5 bases). The germline V and J ends were trimmed by 6 bases and 5 bases, with 8 bases remaining between them. This CDR3 has 11 amino acids. Germline V lookup: CDR1 SGHRS, CDR2 YFSETQ. CDR3 nucleotide sequence: TGCGCCAGCACCGGGGGAACTGAAGCTTTCTTT. Residues: CASTGGTEAFF.

This clone has just one count. The J gene is TRBJ2-7, the V gene TRBV29-1; 7 positions agree with TRBD2. Trimming cost V 4 bases and J 3 bases; bases outside gene matches: 6. This CDR3 contains 13 residues. Germline CDR1 and CDR2: SQVTM and ANQGSEA. The CDR3 loop is CSVGLADHYEQYF. As DNA, the CDR3 is TGCAGCGTTGGGCTAGCGGATCACTACGAGCAGTACTTC.

V is TRBV29-1 and J is TRBJ1-1; D unclear. CDR1 and CDR2 from the germline V gene are SQVTM and ANQGSEA. V lost 3 bases and J 0 bases, leaving 11 bases between the germline ends. The CDR3 is 14 amino acids. The CDR3 spells CSVEAGDMNTEAFF. CDR3 sequence (DNA): TGCAGCGTTGAGGCAGGTGATATGAACACTGAAGCTTTCTTT.

This clone was observed at least ten times. Different DNA sequences within this sample yield the same CDR3. This chain's CDR3 is CASSPRLAGAYNEQFF. CDR3 DNA sequence: TGTGCCAGCAGCCCGAGACTAGCGGGGGCCTACAATGAGCAGTTCTTC. The chain links TRBV11-2 to TRBJ2-1, with 12 bases lining up with TRBD2. This CDR3 is built from 16 residues. Germline V CDR1 and CDR2: SGHAT, FQNNGV. The J segment lost 2 bases and the V segment lost 5 bases, leaving 4 bases of the junction unmatched. Combining the CDR3 with reference TRBV11-2 and TRBJ2-1 gives the whole variable domain EAGVAQSPRYKIIEKRQSVAFWCNPISGHATLYWYQQILGQGPKLLIQFQNNGVVDDSQLPKDRFSAERLKGVDSTLKIQPAKLEDSAVYLCASSPRLAGAYNEQFFGPGTRLTVL.